This T cell receptor (beta chain) is drawn from a study of T cell repertoires in cytomegalovirus infection. Study in general: Recently identified HLA-C-restricted CMV epitopes were used, and well-studied HLA-B-restricted CMV epitopes were used as well. CMV infection together with matching HLA type was indicated by public TCR beta signatures.

MiXCR, run by TCRdb on the reads, gives a single entry per CDR3 protein. The sample contains 250,000 to 300,000 distinct CDR3 sequences, approximately 22% of which appear only once. General study points: The response measured ex vivo was dominated by TCR beta clonotypes (HLA-C-restricted and CMV-specific). Using cumulative public TCR beta family frequency, the authors identified those who carried CMV together with the relevant HLA.

Germline loops: CDR1 SGHAT, CDR2 FQNNGV. The CDR3 is made up of 13 amino acids. V dropped 0 bases and J dropped 3 bases, with 5 bases sitting between them. To note about this clonotype: Its target is not known. This may arise from a read error, as a much more abundant clone is one base away.

The chain has TRBV11-2 and TRBJ1-1; D is unresolved. This material consisted of cultured PBMCs, taken from culture after CMV antigen stimulation. This TCR was sampled from a human donor in good health (CMV status not recorded). Some clones in this sample may be carry-over from other donors' samples. DNA of the CDR3: TGTGCCAGCAGCTTAGAGAGATACACTGAAGCTTTCTTT. Translating it yields CASSLERYTEAFF.